This T cell receptor (beta chain) was recovered during a study of metastatic and nonmetastatic thyroid tumors. Study at large: The authors compared repertoires across blood and tumor or nodule tissue from malignant and benign thyroid patients. Study conclusions and caveats: Reports indicated that malignant thyroid tumors showed significantly higher TCR beta diversity than benign nodules did, in blood and tumor.

The ends lost 5 bases at V and 4 bases at J; junction bases unmatched: 11. This CDR3 comprises 15 residues. Germline CDR1 and CDR2: SQVTM and ANQGSEA. This clone was seen at least ten times. No antigen is known for it. No patient received treatment before thyroid surgery. Per the original methods: A papillary thyroid cancer distant-metastasis classifier was built from CDR3 differences across clinicopathological groups. TCRdb recomputed clones from the PCR reads via MiXCR. The V and J calls and clone size are TCRdb's, not the authors'. Here the sample spans roughly 53,000 clones, about 20% being singletons.

The chain has TRBV29-1 and TRBJ2-3; the match to TRBD2 covers 8 bases. The receptor comes from a female donor with papillary thyroid cancer or a benign thyroid nodule (not recorded which). Some clones in this sample may be carry-over from other donors' samples. Sequencing input: blood. CDR3 sequence reads: CSVSLAGWEADTQYF. In nucleotides, the CDR3 is TGCAGCGTTTCATTAGCGGGATGGGAGGCAGATACGCAGTATTTT.